The clone carrying this T cell receptor beta chain was observed many times. Its cognate antigen is unknown. TCRdb reprocessed the 5' RACE reads via MiXCR and lists one record per CDR3 protein. The table lists about 58,000 distinct CDR3 sequences, about 3.4% of them singletons. The CDR3 extends over 18 amino acids. Per the germline V gene, CDR1 is ENHRY and CDR2 is SYGVKD. V gave up 0 bases and J gave up 4 bases, with 19 bases separating them. The data were obtained in a study of neurological immune-mediated disorders. Across the study: Multiple sclerosis patients numbered roughly 34, of whom roughly 31 were relapsing-remitting and 3 secondary progressive.

Whole-study results and caveats: Private repertoires in all groups were suggested by the absence of shared CDR3 amino acid sequences among expanded clones across subjects.

V usage is TRBV10-3 and J usage is TRBJ2-1; D is uncertain. The receptor comes from a woman aged 55-70 years with multiple sclerosis. The sample consisted of PBMCs. The CDR3 nucleotides are TGTGCCATCAGTGAGTCTCCTTATTTGGAGCAGTTATACAATGAGCAGTTCTTC. It translates to CAISESPYLEQLYNEQFF.